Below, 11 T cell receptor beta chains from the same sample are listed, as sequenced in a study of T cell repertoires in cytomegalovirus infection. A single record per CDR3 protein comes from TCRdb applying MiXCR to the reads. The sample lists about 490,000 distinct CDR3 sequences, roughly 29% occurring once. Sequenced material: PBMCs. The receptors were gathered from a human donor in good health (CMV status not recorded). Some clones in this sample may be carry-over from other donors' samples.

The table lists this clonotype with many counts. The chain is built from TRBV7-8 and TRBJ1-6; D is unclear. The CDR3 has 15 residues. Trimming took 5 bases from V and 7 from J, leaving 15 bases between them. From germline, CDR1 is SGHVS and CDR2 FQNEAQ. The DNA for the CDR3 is TGTGCCAGCAGCCCAAGCCGGGTCCGGAATTCACCCCTCCACTTT. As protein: CASSPSRVRNSPLHF.

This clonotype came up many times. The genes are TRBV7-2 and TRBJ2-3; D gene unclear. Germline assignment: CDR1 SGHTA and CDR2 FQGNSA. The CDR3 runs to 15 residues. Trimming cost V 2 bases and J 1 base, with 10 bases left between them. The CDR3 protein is CASSLNVAGTDTQYF. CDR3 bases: TGTGCCAGCAGCTTAAATGTGGCGGGCACAGATACGCAGTATTTT.

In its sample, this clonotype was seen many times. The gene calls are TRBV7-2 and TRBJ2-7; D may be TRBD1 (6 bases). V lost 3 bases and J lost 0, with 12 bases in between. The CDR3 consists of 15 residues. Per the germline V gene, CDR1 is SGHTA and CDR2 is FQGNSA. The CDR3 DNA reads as TGTGCCAGCAGCTTCGGACAGAGTTACTCCTACGAGCAGTACTTC. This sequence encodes CASSFGQSYSYEQYF.

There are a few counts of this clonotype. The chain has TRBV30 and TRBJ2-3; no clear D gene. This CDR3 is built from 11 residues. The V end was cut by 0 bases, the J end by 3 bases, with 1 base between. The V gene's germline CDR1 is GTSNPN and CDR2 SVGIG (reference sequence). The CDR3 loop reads CAWSVTDTQYF. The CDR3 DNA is TGTGCCTGGAGTGTGACAGATACGCAGTATTTT.

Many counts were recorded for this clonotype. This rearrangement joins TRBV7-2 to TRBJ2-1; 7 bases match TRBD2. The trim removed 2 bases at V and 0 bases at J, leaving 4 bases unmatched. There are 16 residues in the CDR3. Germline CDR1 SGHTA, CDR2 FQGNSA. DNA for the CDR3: TGTGCCAGCAGCTTAATTCGCGGGAGCTCCTACAATGAGCAGTTCTTC. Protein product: CASSLIRGSSYNEQFF.

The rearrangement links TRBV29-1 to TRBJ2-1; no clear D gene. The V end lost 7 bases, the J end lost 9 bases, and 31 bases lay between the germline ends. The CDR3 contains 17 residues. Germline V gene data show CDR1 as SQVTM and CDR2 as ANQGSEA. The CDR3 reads CSDITGYWGSYSGEQFF. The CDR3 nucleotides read TGCAGCGATATTACCGGATACTGGGGATCTTATTCTGGTGAGCAGTTCTTC.

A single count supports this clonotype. The CDR3 sequence: CASSPPPYQETQYF. Here the CDR3 DNA reads TGTGCCAGCTCTCCCCCTCCTTATCAAGAGACCCAGTACTTC. The V gene is TRBV18, the J gene TRBJ2-5; D uncertain. Trimming removed 6 bases at V and 2 bases at J, with 13 bases between. Germline CDR1 KGHSH, CDR2 LQKENI. There are 14 residues in the CDR3.

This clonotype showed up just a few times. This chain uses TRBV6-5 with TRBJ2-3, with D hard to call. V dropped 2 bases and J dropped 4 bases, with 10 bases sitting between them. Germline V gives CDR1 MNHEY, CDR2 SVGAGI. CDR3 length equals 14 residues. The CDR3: CASSYLQSADTQYF. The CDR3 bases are TGTGCCAGCAGTTACCTACAGTCCGCAGATACGCAGTATTTT.

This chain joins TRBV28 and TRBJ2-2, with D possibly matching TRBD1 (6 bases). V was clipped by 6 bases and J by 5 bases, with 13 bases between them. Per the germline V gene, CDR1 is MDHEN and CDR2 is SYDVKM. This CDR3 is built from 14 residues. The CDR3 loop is CASRMTGLTGELFF. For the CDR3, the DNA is TGTGCCAGCAGAATGACAGGCTTAACCGGGGAGCTGTTTTTT. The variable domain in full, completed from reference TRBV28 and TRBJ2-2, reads DVKVTQSSRYLVKRTGEKVFLECVQDMDHENMFWYRQDPGLGLRLIYFSYDVKMKEKGDIPEGYSVSREKKERFSLILESASTNQTSMYLCASRMTGLTGELFFGEGSRLTVL.

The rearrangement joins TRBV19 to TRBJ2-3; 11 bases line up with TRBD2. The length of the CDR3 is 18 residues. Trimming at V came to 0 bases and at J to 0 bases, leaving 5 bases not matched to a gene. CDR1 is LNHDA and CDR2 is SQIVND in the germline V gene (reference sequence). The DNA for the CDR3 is TGTGCCAGTAGTATAGATCGGCGACTAGCGGGGAGCACAGATACGCAGTATTTT. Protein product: CASSIDRRLAGSTDTQYF.

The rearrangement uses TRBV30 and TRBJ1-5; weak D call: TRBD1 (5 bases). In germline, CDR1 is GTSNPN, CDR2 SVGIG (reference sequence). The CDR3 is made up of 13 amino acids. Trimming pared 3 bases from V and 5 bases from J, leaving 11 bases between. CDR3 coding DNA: TGTGCCTGGAGCCGGCAGGGACATCAGCCCCAGCATTTT. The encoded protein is CAWSRQGHQPQHF.